The clone carrying this T cell receptor (beta chain) has a handful of counts. The data originate from a study of T-cell reconstitution after alpha-beta-depleted transplantation in children. Using unique molecular identifiers, the investigators prepared the TCRbeta library. TCRdb reanalysed the PCR reads using MiXCR and keeps one entry per CDR3 protein. The sample has 350,000 to 450,000 distinct CDR3 sequences, around 21% seen once. This clonotype was sampled from a human donor who donated a stem cell graft to a child with acute myeloid leukemia. The material was PBMCs from the stem cell graft donor, obtained from the stem cell graft.

The CDR3 region has the DNA TGTGCCAGCTCACCCACTACAGGGGTCGGTGAGCAGTACTTC. Protein sequence: CASSPTTGVGEQYF. This chain joins TRBV18 and TRBJ2-7; 7 nucleotides agree with TRBD1. The CDR3 is 14 amino acids. The trim removed 3 bases at V and 7 bases at J, leaving 9 bases unmatched. The germline gives CDR1 KGHSH, CDR2 LQKENI.